This T cell receptor beta chain was identified in a study of CD8+CD57+ T cells in acquired aplastic anemia. Study context: Isolated CD4+ and CD8+ cells, once sorted, yielded DNA averaging approximately 3 ug. Findings and caveats of the study: In common between the patients and the controls were more than 25 CD8+ CDR3 sequences.

The study profiled TCR beta VDJ and CDR3 using genomic DNA as template. TCRdb ran MiXCR on the reads and lists one entry per CDR3 protein. The sample contains more than 150,000 distinct CDR3 sequences, 64% of which appear only once. In germline, CDR1 is ENHRY, CDR2 SYGVKD. The CDR3 contains 15 residues. Between the trimmed V and J ends, which lost 6 bases and 1 base, there was a span of 13 bases. Worth noting for this clonotype: Its target is not known.

The origin of this receptor is a human donor with severe aplastic anemia or a healthy control (not recorded which). The sample taken for sequencing was sorted CD4+, CD8+, or CD8+CD57+ T cells (not recorded which) from PBMCs. The chain employs TRBV10-3 and TRBJ1-3, with D perhaps matching TRBD1 (5 bases). CDR3 DNA: TGTGCCATCAGGCAGGGTGGAGGATCTGGAAACACCATATATTTT. Residues: CAIRQGGGSGNTIYF.